These 3 T cell receptor beta chains came from one sample sequenced in a study of cytomegalovirus exposure and HLA in healthy donors. The study ran its PCR with 60 Vbeta and 13 Jbeta primers. The repertoire was sequenced with immunoSEQ multiplex PCR; TCRdb's copy has only in-frame clones and lacks some. The sample records 120,000 or so clones, 75% to 85% being singletons. The sample was PBMCs. These receptors came from a man in his forties in good health and CMV-seronegative.

The chain employs TRBV7-9 and TRBJ2-7; TRBD1 is a possible D gene (7 bases). The germline gives CDR1 SEHNR, CDR2 FQNEAQ (reference sequence). The CDR3 runs to 13 residues. The V gene lost 6 bases and the J gene lost 3 bases, with 12 bases spanning the gap. Here the CDR3 DNA reads TGTGCCAGCAGTCAGGGGGGCCTCTACGAGCAGTACTTC. Encoded protein: CASSQGGLYEQYF.

This chain's CDR3 is CASSADRGSQETQYF. CDR3 bases: TGTGCCAGCAGCGCGGACAGGGGCTCCCAAGAGACCCAGTACTTC. The genes are TRBV2 and TRBJ2-5; 9 bases map to TRBD1. Per germline, CDR1 SNHLY and CDR2 FYNNEI. The CDR3 is 15 amino acids. V gave up 6 bases and J gave up 1 base; unmatched junction bases: 6.

The rearrangement links TRBV27 to TRBJ1-6; D remains unclear. The V gene's germline CDR1 is MNHEY and CDR2 SMNVEV (reference sequence). This CDR3 spans 12 amino acids. Between the trimmed V and J ends, which lost 5 bases and 7 bases, there was a span of 6 bases. CDR3 nucleotide sequence: TGTGCCAGCAGTACAGCCAATTCACCCCTCCACTTT. It specifies CASSTANSPLHF.